A selection of T cell receptor beta chains follows, all from one sample in a study of blood T cells in healthy people across ages. TCRdb analysed the 5' RACE reads with MiXCR anew, one entry per CDR3 protein. The sample has around 1,100,000 distinct CDR3 sequences; more than 30% are singletons. The sample was blood. The receptors come from a man aged 18 to 30 in good health. Each CDR3 is given with its conserved first and last residue. D genes are given only for firm matches. Clone sizes are given selectively: once, few, many, or a class where the clone is expanded.

j_gene: TRBJ2-5
len: 14
d_gene: NA
v_gene: TRBV5-1
abundance: once
CDR3aa: CASSLGVGQETLYF
CDR3nt: TGCGCCAGCAGCTTGGGGGTTGGGCAAGAGACCCTGTACTTC

j_gene: TRBJ2-1
len: 15
d_gene: NA
v_gene: TRBV11-2
abundance: NA
CDR3aa: CASSSDTNSYNEQFF
CDR3nt: TGTGCCAGTAGCTCGGACACCAACTCCTACAATGAGCAGTTCTTC

j_gene: TRBJ2-3
len: 17
d_gene: NA
v_gene: TRBV27
abundance: NA
CDR3aa: CASSSTVSGPAPDTQYF
CDR3nt: TGTGCCAGCAGTTCCACCGTCAGCGGCCCCGCGCCAGATACGCAGTATTTT

j_gene: TRBJ1-2
len: 14
d_gene: TRBD1
v_gene: TRBV5-6
abundance: NA
CDR3aa: CASSSGTGVRGYTF
CDR3nt: TGTGCCAGCAGCTCCGGGACAGGAGTTCGTGGCTACACCTTC

j_gene: TRBJ1-1
len: 9
d_gene: NA
v_gene: TRBV29-1
abundance: few
CDR3aa: CSVPGGAFF
CDR3nt: TGCAGCGTTCCCGGGGGAGCTTTCTTT

j_gene: TRBJ1-5
len: 14
d_gene: NA
v_gene: TRBV9
abundance: many
CDR3aa: CASSVGQGNQPQHF
CDR3nt: TGTGCCAGCAGCGTAGGCCAGGGGAATCAGCCCCAGCATTTT

j_gene: TRBJ2-1
len: 16
d_gene: NA
v_gene: TRBV11-2
abundance: NA
CDR3aa: CASSLVGSGDYNEQFF
CDR3nt: TGTGCCAGCAGCTTAGTGGGGTCAGGGGACTACAATGAGCAGTTCTTC

j_gene: TRBJ2-2
len: 15
d_gene: NA
v_gene: TRBV19
abundance: NA
CDR3aa: CASSAGDWYTGELFF
CDR3nt: TGTGCCAGTAGTGCCGGGGACTGGTACACCGGGGAGCTGTTTTTT

j_gene: TRBJ2-7
len: 15
d_gene: TRBD1
v_gene: TRBV2
abundance: NA
CDR3aa: CASTRTGKVSYEQYF
CDR3nt: TGTGCCAGCACCCGGACAGGGAAAGTCTCCTACGAGCAGTACTTC

j_gene: TRBJ2-3
len: 15
d_gene: NA
v_gene: TRBV19
abundance: NA
CDR3aa: CASSKSQDSTDTQYF
CDR3nt: TGTGCCAGTAGTAAGTCCCAGGACAGCACAGATACGCAGTATTTT

j_gene: TRBJ1-2
len: 14
d_gene: NA
v_gene: TRBV12-3/TRBV12-4
abundance: NA
CDR3aa: CASSVGTQGDGYTF
CDR3nt: TGTGCCAGCAGCGTCGGGACACAAGGGGATGGCTACACCTTC

j_gene: TRBJ2-5
len: 15
d_gene: NA
v_gene: TRBV4-1
abundance: NA
CDR3aa: CASSRSQVGGETQYF
CDR3nt: TGCGCCAGCAGCCGCTCACAGGTTGGCGGGGAGACCCAGTACTTC

j_gene: TRBJ2-3
len: 17
d_gene: NA
v_gene: TRBV20-1
abundance: NA
CDR3aa: CSARDPVSGAGTDTQYF
CDR3nt: TGCAGTGCTAGAGATCCGGTAAGCGGAGCTGGCACAGATACGCAGTATTTT

j_gene: TRBJ2-1
len: 14
d_gene: TRBD2
v_gene: TRBV20-1
abundance: few
CDR3aa: CSTPGTSGYNEQFF
CDR3nt: TGCAGTACACCCGGGACTAGCGGCTACAATGAGCAGTTCTTC

j_gene: TRBJ2-1
len: 15
d_gene: TRBD2
v_gene: TRBV7-3
abundance: few
CDR3aa: CASSFLAGYYNEQFF
CDR3nt: TGTGCCAGCAGCTTCTTAGCGGGGTATTACAATGAGCAGTTCTTC

j_gene: TRBJ2-1
len: 15
d_gene: NA
v_gene: TRBV12-3/TRBV12-4
abundance: many
CDR3aa: CASSLSAGGYNEQFF
CDR3nt: TGTGCCAGCAGTTTATCGGCCGGGGGCTACAATGAGCAGTTCTTC

j_gene: TRBJ2-3
len: 14
d_gene: NA
v_gene: TRBV7-2
abundance: many
CDR3aa: CASSRDASTDTQYF
CDR3nt: TGTGCCAGCAGTCGGGACGCTAGCACAGATACGCAGTATTTT

j_gene: TRBJ2-3
len: 15
d_gene: TRBD2
v_gene: TRBV10-3
abundance: many
CDR3aa: CATGTSGGGTDTQYF
CDR3nt: TGTGCCACCGGGACTAGCGGGGGGGGCACAGATACGCAGTATTTT

j_gene: TRBJ1-2
len: 16
d_gene: TRBD1
v_gene: TRBV9
abundance: few
CDR3aa: CASSAGQGRIQNGYTF
CDR3nt: TGTGCCAGCAGCGCCGGACAGGGGAGGATCCAAAATGGCTACACCTTC

j_gene: TRBJ1-5
len: 12
d_gene: NA
v_gene: TRBV6-6
abundance: few
CDR3aa: CASSSAREPQHF
CDR3nt: TGTGCCAGCAGTTCTGCAAGGGAGCCCCAGCATTTT

j_gene: TRBJ1-1
len: 15
d_gene: NA
v_gene: TRBV7-2
abundance: once
CDR3aa: CASSPTTDWGTEAFF
CDR3nt: TGTGCCAGCAGCCCCACCACTGACTGGGGTACTGAAGCTTTCTTT

j_gene: TRBJ2-7
len: 13
d_gene: TRBD2
v_gene: TRBV6-2/TRBV6-3
abundance: NA
CDR3aa: CASSYGLAVEQYF
CDR3nt: TGTGCCAGCAGTTATGGACTAGCCGTCGAGCAGTACTTC

j_gene: TRBJ2-1
len: 15
d_gene: NA
v_gene: TRBV12-3/TRBV12-4
abundance: few
CDR3aa: CASSPPRGRYNEQFF
CDR3nt: TGTGCCAGCAGTCCTCCTCGGGGGAGATACAATGAGCAGTTCTTC

j_gene: TRBJ2-7
len: 13
d_gene: NA
v_gene: TRBV20-1
abundance: NA
CDR3aa: CSARARWSYEQYF
CDR3nt: TGCAGTGCTAGAGCGAGGTGGTCCTACGAGCAGTACTTC